What follows is one T cell receptor beta chain and its context. This entry belongs to a study of regulatory T cells in long-lasting Graves disease. This sample's time point: newly diagnosed GD, antithyroid drugs for less than 3 months. Generation of the TCR library employed RNA extracted from PBMCs. Library construction for TCR beta used iRepertoire HTBI primers and Arm-PCR of CDR3 regions. In TCRdb, the multiplex PCR reads were re-called with MiXCR into one record per CDR3 protein. The sample shows 520,000 or so distinct CDR3 sequences, around 12% of them seen only once. These data were also reused for a study on T cells in Graves' hyperthyroidism and ophthalmopathy. As that study records: Participants, patients aged 18 to 65, had newly diagnosed hyperthyroidism with a duration under 2 months. A set of HTBI primers served as the primers for a first-round RT-PCR of the TCR CDR3. Blood also showed most of the thyroid clonotypes that were expanded above 0.001. Ophthalmopathy, as predicted by the model, came a median around 6 months after the prediction.

This sequence originates from a woman younger than 45 with Graves disease. The source was peripheral blood mononuclear cells (PBMCs), collected at new diagnosis, from a patient treated with antithyroid drugs.

DNA for the CDR3: TGCAGTGTAGGGACAGGCTACGAGCAGTACTTC. Amino acids: CSVGTGYEQYF. This chain connects TRBV20-1 to TRBJ2-7; 8 bases align to TRBD1. The CDR3 covers 11 residues. Per the germline V gene, CDR1 is DFQATT and CDR2 is SNEGSKA (reference sequence). Trimming cost V 7 bases and J 3 bases; bases outside gene matches: 2.